This T cell receptor (beta chain) was sequenced during a study of molecular identifiers for immune sequencing clone quantification. The CDR3 sequence is 16 residues long. In germline, CDR1 is SEHNR, CDR2 FQNEAQ (reference sequence). General study results and limits: In CMV-specific effectors, clones above 20 copies held over 99% of molecules; naive, under 1%.

Naive CD8 sequencing libraries were generated from roughly 20,000 to 1,000,000 sorted cells, with 10%, 30% or 50% RNA as input. Sorting isolated naive CD8 T cells as CD8+CD4-CCR7+CD45RA+ events. About this clonotype itself: What it binds is unknown. At one of its ends the junction is not consistent with the germline gene, which may arise from a read error.

Listed TCR primers, together with previously described methods, were used for the bulk TCR libraries. One entry per CDR3 protein results from TCRdb running MiXCR on the PCR reads. Seen here are 80,000 to 100,000 distinct CDR3 sequences, 20% to 25% observed once, and the top ten hold approximately 0.94%. This rearrangement joins TRBV7-9 to TRBJ2-3; D not certain. Input material: naive CD8+ T cells from blood, with Jurkat cell RNA spiked in. The subset was: FACS-sorted CD8+CD4-CCR7+CD45RA+ naive T cells. This TCR was recovered from a human donor in good health. Some libraries in this study had Jurkat cell RNA spiked in. The CDR3 coding sequence is TGTGCCAGCACCCTTAGTGGCGGCCGCGAAACAGCTACGCAGTATTTT. This codes for CASTLSGGRETATQYF.